A single sample is the source of the 11 T cell receptor beta chains below, sequenced in a study of human T cells and chemical hapten exposure. Time point here: patch test 2, 6 weeks after DPC sensitization. Treatment indicated: therapeutic diphenylcyclopropenone sensitization with weekly scalp DPC. MiXCR, applied by TCRdb to the RACE reads, yields one record per CDR3 protein. Counted here are tens of thousands of distinct CDR3 sequences, 6.6% occurring once; the ten biggest clones make up approximately 1.3%. The sequences come from whole blood, collected in connection with sensitization to the hapten diphenylcyclopropenone (DPC). The receptors derive from a woman younger than 45 with alopecia areata. Some clones in this sample may be carry-over from other donors' samples.

In this sample, this clonotype turned up many times. The chain carries TRBV5-1 and TRBJ2-7, with unresolved D. Germline V gives CDR1 SGHRS, CDR2 YFSETQ. V was cut by 4 bases and J by 4 bases, with 6 bases left in between. The CDR3 has 11 amino acids. CDR3 bases: TGCGCCAGCAGCCACAAGTACGAGCAGTACTTC. This gives the protein CASSHKYEQYF.

The sample holds many counts of this clonotype. V and J are TRBV3-1 and TRBJ2-1; TRBD1 is a possible D gene (6 bases). This CDR3 region has 11 residues. Germline-derived CDR1 and CDR2 are LGHDT and YNNKEL (reference sequence). V was shortened by 1 base and J by 14 bases, with 9 bases between the two germline ends. The CDR3 nucleotides read TGTGCCAGCAGCCAAGGATCAGGGGAGTTCTTC. Amino acids: CASSQGSGEFF.

The gene calls are TRBV7-3 and TRBJ1-3, with unresolved D. Germline-derived CDR1 and CDR2 are SGHTA and FQGTGA. CDR3 length: 16 residues. V was cut by 5 bases and J by 0 bases, with 14 bases left in between. CDR3 sequence reads: CASSPTPGVSGNTIYF. CDR3 sequence (DNA): TGTGCCAGCAGCCCAACCCCGGGAGTCTCTGGAAACACCATATATTTT.

The rearrangement links TRBV29-1 to TRBJ2-1, with TRBD2 identical over 8 bases. The length of the CDR3 is 14 residues. CDR1 is SQVTM, CDR2 ANQGSEA, per germline. V was pared by 5 bases and J by 8 bases, with 11 bases of the junction left unmatched. CDR3 protein: CSVPGSGGLDEQFF. The CDR3 DNA is TGCAGCGTTCCCGGCTCGGGGGGGCTTGATGAGCAGTTCTTC.

The genes are TRBV29-1 and TRBJ1-1, with 9 bases aligning to TRBD1. Trimming at V came to 7 bases and at J to 7 bases, leaving 10 bases not matched to a gene. The CDR3 runs to 13 residues. Germline V gives CDR1 SQVTM, CDR2 ANQGSEA. The CDR3 sequence is CSAEQGAILEAFF. The CDR3 DNA sequence: TGCAGCGCCGAACAGGGGGCCATCCTTGAAGCTTTCTTT.

This clonotype was recorded at least ten times. The rearrangement uses TRBV14 and TRBJ2-1; the match to TRBD2 covers 8 bases. The CDR3 is 16 amino acids. Trimming removed 4 bases from V and 5 bases from J; junction bases left unmatched: 10. The germline gives CDR1 SGHDN, CDR2 FVKESK. CDR3 amino acids: CASSLLRGGDHNEQFF. CDR3 nucleotide sequence: TGTGCCAGCAGCCTCCTACGGGGGGGGGACCACAATGAGCAGTTCTTC.

The chain has TRBV20-1 and TRBJ1-1, with TRBD1 matching over 10 bases. CDR1 and CDR2 (germline): DFQATT, SNEGSKA (reference sequence). This CDR3 is built from 15 residues. The V segment lost 3 bases and the J segment 11 bases; nucleotides outside the gene matches: 15. In DNA form, the CDR3 reads TGCAGTGCTAGCATCCGGACAGGGGGTTCGGACAGGGCTTTCTTT. Protein: CSASIRTGGSDRAFF.

Many counts were recorded for this clonotype. The chain uses TRBV9 and TRBJ2-7; D not resolved. Per germline, CDR1 SGDLS and CDR2 YYNGEE. V gave up 7 bases and J gave up 7 bases, with 12 bases separating them. CDR3 length: 11 residues. DNA of the CDR3: TGTGCCAGCCGTGCTGGGTTGGAGCAGTACTTC. Translation gives CASRAGLEQYF. Complete variable domain (other parts from reference TRBV9 and TRBJ2-7): DSGVTQTPKHLITATGQRVTLRCSPRSGDLSVYWYQQSLDQGLQFLIQYYNGEERAKGNILERFSAQQFPDLHSELNLSSLELGDSALYFCASRAGLEQYFGPGTRLTVT.

This clonotype was seen ten or more times. The rearrangement joins TRBV4-1 to TRBJ2-2; D is unclear. Trimming stripped 5 bases from V and 4 bases from J, with 11 bases between. The V gene's germline CDR1 is MGHRA and CDR2 YSYEKL. This CDR3 contains 14 residues. Here the CDR3 DNA reads TGCGCCAGCAGCGTTGCCCCTACCACCGGGGAGCTGTTTTTT. Amino acid sequence: CASSVAPTTGELFF.

The rearrangement links TRBV5-1 to TRBJ2-7; TRBD1 aligns across 7 bases. This CDR3 comprises 17 residues. Germline V gene lookup returns CDR1 SGHRS and CDR2 YFSETQ. Trimming took 3 bases from V and 2 from J; bases not matched to a gene: 14. CDR3 DNA: TGCGCCAGCAGCTACGACAGGGAAGGCGGAAGCACCTACGAGCAGTACTTC. It specifies CASSYDREGGSTYEQYF.

In its sample, this clonotype was seen many times. This sequence joins TRBV3-1 and TRBJ2-7; 9 bases map to TRBD1. The CDR3 consists of 14 residues. Germline CDR1 and CDR2: LGHDT and YNNKEL (reference sequence). J was trimmed by 4 bases and V by 2 bases; bases with no gene match: 3. The CDR3: CASSQWDRVYEQYF. The CDR3 DNA sequence: TGTGCCAGCAGCCAATGGGACAGGGTTTACGAGCAGTACTTC.